These T cell receptor beta chains were read from a single sample in a study of blood T cell repertoires in COVID-19. Sequencing was performed with immunoSEQ multiplex PCR; in TCRdb, only in-frame clones are kept and a portion is missing. The sample shows more than 110,000 clones, around nine tenths of them seen only once. Sample: peripheral blood. All receptors come from a man aged 55 to 70 with active or convalescent COVID-19. Both conserved end residues are part of each CDR3. The D gene is left open where the match is weak. Clone size, where shown, is once, few, many, or a class for clones that have expanded.

v_call	d_call	clone_size	j_call	cdr3_nt	cdr3_aa
TRBV7-3	NA	NA	TRBJ2-2	TGTGCCAGCAGCTCGGAGGGGTGGGCCGGGGAGCTGTTTTTT	CASSSEGWAGELFF
TRBV5-1	TRBD1	NA	TRBJ2-2	TGCGCCAGCAGTAGAGGACAGGCGAACACCGGGGAGCTGTTTTTT	CASSRGQANTGELFF
TRBV5-4	TRBD1	NA	TRBJ1-6	TGTGCCAGCAGCGCGGGACAGGGTACACCCCTCCACTTT	CASSAGQGTPLHF
TRBV6-5	NA	NA	TRBJ1-4	TGTGCCAGCAGAACAGGGAGTGAAAAACTGTTTTTT	CASRTGSEKLFF
TRBV18	TRBD1	NA	TRBJ2-7	TGTGCCAGCTCACCCGGACAGGGGAGGGACTACGAGCAGTACTTC	CASSPGQGRDYEQYF
TRBV6-5	NA	NA	TRBJ2-2	TGTGCCAGCAGACCTCCAGGGGCAATCGGGGAGCTGTTTTTT	CASRPPGAIGELFF
TRBV28	TRBD1	NA	TRBJ1-2	TGTGCCAGCAGTTCGTCCGGGACAGCCCAATATGGCTACACCTTC	CASSSSGTAQYGYTF
TRBV18	TRBD2	NA	TRBJ2-5	TGTGCCAGCTCAAGACTAGCGGGGGAAGAGACCCAGTACTTC	CASSRLAGEETQYF
TRBV28	TRBD1	NA	TRBJ1-4	TGTGCCAGCAGTCCGTCTGGGACAGGGGGCTACGAAAAACTGTTTTTT	CASSPSGTGGYEKLFF
TRBV10-3	NA	NA	TRBJ1-2	TGTGCCATCAGTGACCTCAGGGAAGGCTACACCTTC	CAISDLREGYTF
TRBV19	TRBD1	NA	TRBJ1-5	TGTGCCAGTAGTACCACTGGACAGGGAAATCAGCCCCAGCATTTT	CASSTTGQGNQPQHF
TRBV29-1	NA	NA	TRBJ1-1	TGCAGCGTTGAAGCCTTTACCTACCGGGGAGCTTTCTTT	CSVEAFTYRGAFF
TRBV5-6	NA	once	TRBJ2-5	TGTGCCAGCAGCCTCACAAGGGGGGAGACCCAGTACTTC	CASSLTRGETQYF
TRBV19	NA	NA	TRBJ1-6	TGTGCCAGTAGTATCCCCCCGGACAGCGTCGTAAGTTCACCCCTCCACTTT	CASSIPPDSVVSSPLHF
TRBV2	NA	NA	TRBJ2-7	TGTGCCAGCAGTGACAAAGCGACCTCCTACGAGCAGTACTTC	CASSDKATSYEQYF